What follows are 10 T cell receptor beta chains derived from one specimen sequenced in a study of cytomegalovirus exposure and HLA in healthy donors (dated by TCRdb to about 2017). Libraries were built with the immunoSEQ multiplex PCR assay. For the multiplex PCR, a mixture combining 60 forward primers for TCR Vbeta segments and 13 reverse primers for TCR Jbeta segments was used. The clones in this table, taken by TCRdb from immuneACCESS, are in-frame only. Not every clone is retained; where verified, under half of the shortfall comes from an unresolved V gene, and the cause of the rest is unknown. The sample table shows some 77,000 clones, and around three quarters are seen once. The ten most abundant clones make up 7% to 8.5% of the sample. Sequenced: PBMCs. These receptors all stem from a woman between 40 and 55 years old in good health and CMV-seronegative.

V gene TRBV5-4 combines with J gene TRBJ1-2; 10 positions agree with TRBD1. V was pared by 3 bases and J by 7 bases, with 9 bases of the junction left unmatched. This CDR3 comprises 15 residues. Germline V gene sequence: CDR1 SGHNT, CDR2 YYREEE (reference sequence). DNA for the CDR3: TGTGCCAGCAGCTCCCGGGACAGGGGAATGGGTGGCTACACCTTC. Translated, it gives CASSSRDRGMGGYTF.

This rearrangement joins TRBV18 to TRBJ1-1, with D perhaps matching TRBD1 (5 bases). V lost 2 bases to trimming and J lost 5 bases, with 12 bases between them. Germline V lookup: CDR1 KGHSH, CDR2 LQKENI. CDR3 length equals 14 residues. CDR3 in DNA: TGTGCCAGCTCACCAACAGGACCGGAGACTGAAGCTTTCTTT. Encoded protein: CASSPTGPETEAFF.

The chain couples TRBV7-2 to TRBJ1-1; D is unresolved. The CDR3 is made up of 14 amino acids. Germline V lookup: CDR1 SGHTA, CDR2 FQGNSA. The germline V and J ends were trimmed by 2 bases and 1 base, with 8 bases remaining between them. This CDR3 reads CASSLSRQNTEAFF. In nucleotides, the CDR3 is TGTGCCAGCAGCTTATCGAGGCAGAACACTGAAGCTTTCTTT.

V usage is TRBV7-3 and J usage is TRBJ2-1, with D possibly matching TRBD2 (6 bases). CDR3 length: 15 amino acids. The germline V and J ends were trimmed by 4 bases and 0 bases, with 10 bases remaining between them. In germline, CDR1 is SGHTA, CDR2 FQGTGA. CDR3 sequence (DNA): TGTGCCAGCAGCTCCGGGGGTAGCTCCTACAATGAGCAGTTCTTC. This sequence encodes CASSSGGSSYNEQFF.

There are a few counts of this clone. The chain is built from TRBV30 and TRBJ2-3; 9 positions match TRBD2. This CDR3 contains 18 residues. Trimming at V came to 0 bases and at J to 5 bases, leaving 15 bases not matched to a gene. Germline V gene data show CDR1 as GTSNPN and CDR2 as SVGIG (reference sequence). The CDR3 loop is CAWSVVVAGVNRVDTQYF. CDR3 nucleotide sequence: TGTGCCTGGAGTGTAGTGGTAGCGGGAGTTAACAGAGTAGATACGCAGTATTTT.

The CDR3 sequence is CASSLTQGSGANVLTF. The CDR3 DNA reads TGTGCCAGCAGCTTAACACAGGGCTCTGGGGCCAACGTCCTGACTTTC. The chain employs TRBV7-9 and TRBJ2-6; possible D gene TRBD1, 6 bases. V was clipped by 2 bases and J by 0 bases, with 8 bases between them. The CDR3 is 16 amino acids. CDR1 and CDR2 (germline): SEHNR, FQNEAQ (reference sequence).

Only a few counts were recorded for this clone. The chain has TRBV2 and TRBJ1-5; D possibly corresponds to TRBD1 (6 bases). V was clipped by 6 bases and J by 3 bases, with 15 bases between them. CDR1 and CDR2 from the germline V gene are SNHLY and FYNNEI. The CDR3 is made up of 15 amino acids. DNA of the CDR3: TGTGCCAGCAGATCCGGACAGCAGAACAATCAGCCCCAGCATTTT. Protein sequence: CASRSGQQNNQPQHF.

The chain combines TRBV28 with TRBJ1-5; 9 bases fit TRBD1. Germline values: CDR1 MDHEN, CDR2 SYDVKM. The trim removed 2 bases at V and 6 bases at J, leaving 8 bases unmatched. The CDR3 length is 16 residues. CDR3 in amino acids: CASSLEGQGISQPQHF. Written as DNA, the CDR3 is TGTGCCAGCAGTTTAGAGGGACAGGGAATCTCTCAGCCCCAGCATTTT.

This clone was recorded a few times. Other DNA sequences in the same sample also yield this CDR3. This chain connects TRBV9 to TRBJ2-3; D is undetermined. Trimming removed 4 bases from V and 2 bases from J, with 8 bases in between. Germline V gives CDR1 SGDLS, CDR2 YYNGEE. The CDR3 sequence is 13 residues long. CDR3 in amino acids: CASSPRVTDTQYF. The CDR3 nucleotides are TGTGCCAGCAGCCCCCGGGTCACAGATACGCAGTATTTT.

This rearrangement joins TRBV19 to TRBJ2-1, with 11 bases that match TRBD1. The CDR3 is 14 residues long. The germline V gene encodes CDR1 LNHDA and CDR2 SQIVND (reference sequence). V lost 10 bases and J lost 5; bases outside the gene matches: 7. The CDR3 sequence is CATGDRGRDNEQFF. DNA of the CDR3: TGTGCCACGGGGGACAGGGGGAGAGACAATGAGCAGTTCTTC.